One T cell receptor (beta chain) is described in this entry. The antigen remains undetermined. The library targeted TCRbeta and was prepared with unique molecular identifiers. TCRdb re-called the PCR reads with MiXCR, one entry per CDR3 protein. The data show a few hundred thousand distinct CDR3 sequences, 15% to 20% seen once. These data come from a study of T-cell reconstitution after alpha-beta-depleted transplantation in children. Findings and caveats of the study: Alpha-beta T cells about two months after transplant reportedly derived from several hundred expanded graft clones. Day-60 TCRbeta diversity that was high in some patients was derived from surviving recipient T cells and thymic progenitors. Once a year had passed after transplant, T-cell counts and diversity came mostly from newly produced T cells.

CDR1 ENHRY and CDR2 SYGVKD come from the germline V gene. The CDR3 runs 19 residues. Deletions cut 4 bases from V and 1 base from J, with 22 bases between. The source material was PBMCs, mostly from graft donor cells, sampled 360 days after TCRalphabeta/CD19-depleted stem cell transplant. This sequence was found in a boy under two years old who had a stem cell transplant for Wiskott-Aldrich syndrome, so the T cells may come from the graft donor. The chain uses TRBV10-3 and TRBJ1-4, with D uncertain. The CDR3 reads CAISAVIALFPGTNEKLFF. Here the CDR3 DNA reads TGTGCCATCAGTGCGGTAATTGCTCTCTTTCCCGGAACTAATGAAAAACTGTTTTTT.